This T cell receptor (beta chain) is from a study of cytomegalovirus exposure and HLA in healthy donors. Study-wide background: 81% of roughly 430 genotyped donors fell in the Caucasian-associated ancestry cluster. Study-wide points: In a later analysis, parvovirus B19, influenza, CMV and Epstein-Barr virus appeared linked to several top co-occurrence clusters.

The PCR had 60 Vbeta and 13 Jbeta primers. Method: immunoSEQ multiplex PCR; TCRdb's copy keeps in-frame clones and lacks some. The sample has some 240,000 clones; nearly 95% are singletons. Details on this clone: Its target is not known.

V lost 2 bases and J 2 bases, leaving 15 bases between the germline ends. The CDR3 consists of 17 residues. Germline V gene lookup returns CDR1 LGHNA and CDR2 YNFKEQ. The sample consisted of PBMCs. V gene TRBV4-2 combines with J gene TRBJ2-2, with a tentative D call TRBD2 (6 bases). The receptor comes from a girl aged 2 to 9 in good health and CMV-seronegative. CDR3 residues: CASSQPRGGSNTGELFF. CDR3 DNA sequence: TGTGCCAGCAGCCAACCCCGGGGAGGTTCTAACACCGGGGAGCTGTTTTTT.